This T cell receptor beta chain was documented in a study of molecular identifiers for immune sequencing clone quantification (dated by TCRdb to 2017 to 2018). At the level of the whole study: For a replicate experiment, the RNA from either approximately 20,000 or 100,000 naive CD8 T cells was divided into five aliquots, and four of those aliquots went on to sequencing. This methods study benchmarked molecular-identifier clustering-based TCR repertoire sequencing (MIDCIRS) and TCR RNA copy counting, using CD8 T cells to do so.

This clonotype was picked up many times. It has no known antigen specificity. No much larger clone is present one base from it, and per-base qualities are unavailable. Broader findings and caveats from the paper: The sizes of highly expanded clones could end up underestimated when identical TCR molecules share a barcode. Naive libraries contained spiked-in Jurkat TCR RNA (around eleven copies' worth), which is not part of the donor repertoire. Spiked-in Jurkat TCR RNA equal to a single cell's worth was reported to be detectable even within 1,200,000 naive CD8 T cells. Modeling gave about three recovered TCR RNA copies per cell versus approximately 9 by digital PCR, implying around 31% capture efficiency. In CMV-specific effector cells, over 98% of molecules were held by clones above 20 RNA copies, whereas under 1% of molecules were held by such clones in naive cells. When barcode sub-clustering was not used, chimeric consensus sequences inflated TCR diversity, with chimeras reaching as high as 47%.

The library was built by means of PCR. TCRdb records Illumina HiSeq 4000 as the sequencer. Bulk TCR libraries were made following a previously described method, with the TCR primers given in Table S5. The Qiagen AllPrep DNA/RNA kit was used to purify total RNA. Reads from multiple sequencing runs of the same library were pooled before analysis. The study's own analysis went as follows. Only reads with exact TCR constant sequence were kept, trimmed to 150 nt, and grouped by their 12-nt molecular barcodes. Reads in each barcode group were sub-clustered using a 15% Levenshtein threshold, and a quality-weighted consensus sequence was built for each RNA molecule. Non-functional sequences were excluded, and lower-count sequences lying one edit away from another sequence were also excluded. Based on fitting two negative binomial distributions, any barcode sub-cluster with under 20% of the maximum read count was discarded. Clones were called with MiXCR by TCRdb after fastp trimmed the public reads at Q25, and only in-frame beta chains were retained. Every entry covers one CDR3 protein and lists the most common genes and DNA from its rows. These V and J calls originate from TCRdb's pipeline instead of the authors' own analysis. This sample has 50,000 to 70,000 distinct CDR3 sequences in its table, and approximately 18% of those were observed once. The ten largest clonotypes hold 1.5% to 1.9% of the sample.

Libraries of naive CD8 T cells were built from anywhere between about 17,000 and 1,000,000 sorted cells, with 10%, 30% or 50% of the purified RNA used. Naive CD8 T cells, defined as CD8+CD4-CCR7+CD45RA+, were FACS-sorted into RLT Plus buffer on a BD FACSAria II. To test detection sensitivity, Jurkat RNA equal to ten TCR copies was added to samples of about 20,000-1,100,000 naive CD8 T cells. Enrichment of CD8 T cells was done with RosetteSep CD8+ T Cell Enrichment Cocktail plus Ficoll-Paque, and ACK red cell lysis came afterward. Reading from cysteine to phenylalanine, the CDR3 counts 13 amino acids. The kept DNA is CDR3 alone, 39 bases in frame from the first base. CDR1 and CDR2 (SEHNR, FQNEAQ) derive from the germline V gene (reference sequence). V is reduced by 8 bases and J by 7 bases, leaving a spacing of 16 bases between them.

The sequence was collected from a human donor in good health. Some libraries in this study had Jurkat cell RNA spiked in. This sequence uses TRBV7-9 and TRBJ2-3; no D gene is confidently identified. What was sequenced was naive CD8+ T cells from blood, with Jurkat cell RNA spiked in. What this sample's cell subset or site label stands for: FACS-sorted CD8+CD4-CCR7+CD45RA+ naive T cells. The CDR3 sequence is CASFGLSLHTQYF. At the DNA level, the sequence is TGTGCCAGCTTCGGGCTATCGTTGCATACGCAGTATTTT.